This T cell receptor (beta chain) appears in the sequencing data of a study of T cell repertoires in cytomegalovirus infection. Across the whole study: Selection of CMV epitopes for the study included recently identified HLA-C-restricted and well-studied HLA-B-restricted ones.

TCRdb ran MiXCR on the reads and lists one entry per CDR3 protein. Seen here are about 280,000 distinct CDR3 sequences, 20% to 25% observed once, and the top ten hold about 21%. Study outcomes and limitations: CMV-specific HLA-C-restricted TCR beta clonotypes dominated the ex vivo response. The cumulative frequency of public TCR beta families distinguished individuals who carried CMV together with the relevant HLA.

This clonotype was counted at least ten times. What it binds is unknown. The sample in question was cultured PBMCs, obtained from culture after CMV antigen stimulation. The sequence came from a human donor in good health (CMV status not recorded). Some clones in this sample may be carry-over from other donors' samples.

CDR3 in DNA: TGTGCCAGCAGCTTGGACTATCCTTACAATGAGCAGTTCTTC. Amino acid sequence: CASSLDYPYNEQFF. The chain employs TRBV7-9 and TRBJ2-1; maybe TRBD2 (6 bases). CDR1 is SEHNR and CDR2 is FQNEAQ in the germline V gene (reference sequence). The length of the CDR3 is 14 residues. V was trimmed by 3 bases and J by 4 bases, leaving 10 bases between them.